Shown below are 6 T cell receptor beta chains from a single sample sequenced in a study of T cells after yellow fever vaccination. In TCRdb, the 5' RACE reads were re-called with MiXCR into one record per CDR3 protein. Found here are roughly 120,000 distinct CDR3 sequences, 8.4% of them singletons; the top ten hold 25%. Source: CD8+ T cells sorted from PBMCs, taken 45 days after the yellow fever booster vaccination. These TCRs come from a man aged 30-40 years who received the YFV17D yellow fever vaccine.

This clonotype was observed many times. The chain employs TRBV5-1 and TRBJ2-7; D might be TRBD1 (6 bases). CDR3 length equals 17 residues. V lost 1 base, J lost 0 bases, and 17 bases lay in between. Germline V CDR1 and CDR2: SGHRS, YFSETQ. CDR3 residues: CASSLYETGTPSYEQYF. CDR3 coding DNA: TGCGCCAGCAGCTTGTACGAAACCGGGACACCCTCCTACGAGCAGTACTTC.

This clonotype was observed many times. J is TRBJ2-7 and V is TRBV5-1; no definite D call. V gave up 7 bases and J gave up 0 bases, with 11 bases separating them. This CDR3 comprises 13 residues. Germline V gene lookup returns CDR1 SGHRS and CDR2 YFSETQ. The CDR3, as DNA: TGCGCCAGCTCAGGCCCCCGCTCCTACGAGCAGTACTTC. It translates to CASSGPRSYEQYF. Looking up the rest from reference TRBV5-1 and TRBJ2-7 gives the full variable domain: KAGVTQTPRYLIKTRGQQVTLSCSPISGHRSVSWYQQTPGQGLQFLFEYFSETQRNKGNFPGRFSGRQFSNSRSEMNVSTLELGDSALYLCASSGPRSYEQYFGPGTRLTVT.

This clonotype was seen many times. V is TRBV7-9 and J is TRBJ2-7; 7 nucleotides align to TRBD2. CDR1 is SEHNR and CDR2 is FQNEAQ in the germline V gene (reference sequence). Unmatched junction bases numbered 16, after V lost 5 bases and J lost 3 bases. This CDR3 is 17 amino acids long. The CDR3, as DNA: TGTGCCAGCAGCGAAACTAGCGAGAGGCCCGGGGGCTACGAGCAGTACTTC. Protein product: CASSETSERPGGYEQYF.

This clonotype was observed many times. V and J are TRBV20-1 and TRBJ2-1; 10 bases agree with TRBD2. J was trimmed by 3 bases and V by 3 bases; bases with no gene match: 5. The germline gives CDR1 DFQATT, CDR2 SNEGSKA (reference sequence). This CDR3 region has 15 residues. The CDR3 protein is CSASPKREGYNEQFF. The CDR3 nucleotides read TGCAGTGCTAGTCCGAAGCGGGAGGGCTACAATGAGCAGTTCTTC.

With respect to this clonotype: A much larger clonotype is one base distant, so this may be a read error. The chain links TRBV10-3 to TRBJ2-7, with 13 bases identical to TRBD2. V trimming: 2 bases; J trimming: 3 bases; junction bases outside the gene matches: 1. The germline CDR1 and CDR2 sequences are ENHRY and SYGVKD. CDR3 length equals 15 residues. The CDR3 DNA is TGTGCCATCAGTGAGGGGACTAGCGGGAACTACGAGCAGTACTTC. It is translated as CAISEGTSGNYEQYF.

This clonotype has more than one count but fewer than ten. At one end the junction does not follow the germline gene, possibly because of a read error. CDR3 sequence: CSVEVVRTGFF. In nucleotides, the CDR3 is TGCAGCGTTGAAGTCGTCAGGACAGGGTTTTTC. The chain recombines TRBV29-1 with TRBJ2-1; 8 nucleotides agree with TRBD1. Per the germline V gene, CDR1 is SQVTM and CDR2 is ANQGSEA. The CDR3 loop spans 11 amino acids.